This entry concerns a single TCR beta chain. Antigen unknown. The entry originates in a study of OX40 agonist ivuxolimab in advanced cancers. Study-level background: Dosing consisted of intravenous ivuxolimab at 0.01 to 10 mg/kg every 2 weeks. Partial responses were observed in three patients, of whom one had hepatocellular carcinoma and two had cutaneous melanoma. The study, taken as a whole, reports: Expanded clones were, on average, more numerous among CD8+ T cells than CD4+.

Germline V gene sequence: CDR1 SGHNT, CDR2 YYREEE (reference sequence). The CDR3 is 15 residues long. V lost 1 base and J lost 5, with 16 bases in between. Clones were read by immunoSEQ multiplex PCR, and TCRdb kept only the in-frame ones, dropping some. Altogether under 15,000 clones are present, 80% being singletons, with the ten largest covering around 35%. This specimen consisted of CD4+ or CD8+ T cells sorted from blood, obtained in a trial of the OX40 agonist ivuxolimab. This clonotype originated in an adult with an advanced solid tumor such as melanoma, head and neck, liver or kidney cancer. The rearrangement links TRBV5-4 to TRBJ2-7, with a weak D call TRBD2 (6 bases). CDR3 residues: CASSLPGLVVDEQYF. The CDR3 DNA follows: TGTGCCAGCAGCTTGCCGGGACTGGTCGTTGACGAGCAGTACTTC.